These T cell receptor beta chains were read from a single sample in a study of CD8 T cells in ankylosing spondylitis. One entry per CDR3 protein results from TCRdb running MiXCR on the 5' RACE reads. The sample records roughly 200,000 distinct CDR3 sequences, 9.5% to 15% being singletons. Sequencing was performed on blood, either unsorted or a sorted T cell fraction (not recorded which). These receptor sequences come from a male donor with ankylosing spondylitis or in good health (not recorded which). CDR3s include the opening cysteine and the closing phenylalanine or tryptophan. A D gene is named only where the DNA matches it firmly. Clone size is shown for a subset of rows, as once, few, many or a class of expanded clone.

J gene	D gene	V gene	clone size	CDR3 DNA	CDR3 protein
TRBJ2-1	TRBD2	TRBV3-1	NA	TGTGCCAGCAGCCACGTGACTAGCGGGGGACTCCAAGGGGAGCAGTTCTTC	CASSHVTSGGLQGEQFF
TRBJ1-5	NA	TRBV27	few	TGTGCCAGCAGTTCCCGACAGGAGGGTAACAATCAGCCCCAGCATTTT	CASSSRQEGNNQPQHF
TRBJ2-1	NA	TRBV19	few	TGTGCCAGTAGTTTAGACCCCAGCTCCTACAATGAGCAGTTCTTC	CASSLDPSSYNEQFF
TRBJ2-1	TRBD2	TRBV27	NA	TGTGCCAGCAGCCTAATTAGCGGGAGCTCCTACAATGAGCAGTTCTTC	CASSLISGSSYNEQFF
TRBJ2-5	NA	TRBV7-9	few	TGTGCCACCAAGGGACGTCAAGAGACCCAGTACTTC	CATKGRQETQYF
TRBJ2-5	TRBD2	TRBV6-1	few	TGTGCCAGCAGTGCTGGGACTATAGAGACCCAGTACTTC	CASSAGTIETQYF
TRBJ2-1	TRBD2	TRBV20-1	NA	TGCAGTGCCTCCCTTACTAGCGCGTCCTACAATGAGCAGTTCTTC	CSASLTSASYNEQFF
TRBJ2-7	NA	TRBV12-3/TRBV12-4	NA	TGTGCCAGCAGTTTGAGGGCCCAGGGGTCCTACGAGCAGTACTTC	CASSLRAQGSYEQYF
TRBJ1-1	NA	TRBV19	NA	TGTGCCAGTAGTATAGAGGAGGGACGGAACACTGAAGCTTTCTTT	CASSIEEGRNTEAFF
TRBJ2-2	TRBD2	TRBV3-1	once	TGTGCCAGCTGCCCTTTAGGGGCGGGAGCCGGGGAGCTGTTTTTT	CASCPLGAGAGELFF
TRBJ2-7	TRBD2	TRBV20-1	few	TGCAGTGTCCGAGGGCTAGCGGGATCCTACGAGCAGTACTTC	CSVRGLAGSYEQYF
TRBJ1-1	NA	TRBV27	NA	TGTGCCAGCAGTTGGGGGGTCGGAGGGAACACTGAAGCTTTCTTT	CASSWGVGGNTEAFF
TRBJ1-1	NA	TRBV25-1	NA	TGTGCCAGCAGTGAATTAGAGACACCGAACACTGAAGCTTTCTTT	CASSELETPNTEAFF
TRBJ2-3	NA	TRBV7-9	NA	TGTGCCAGCAGCTTTAGACGGGGAAGAAGGACAGATACGCAGTATTTT	CASSFRRGRRTDTQYF
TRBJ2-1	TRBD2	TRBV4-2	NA	TGTGCCAGCAGCCAAGATCTCCCAGCGGGAGCCTACAATGAGCAGTTCTTC	CASSQDLPAGAYNEQFF
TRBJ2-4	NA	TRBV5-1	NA	TGCGCCAGCAGCTTGGTCACCTGGGCCAAAAACATTCAGTACTTC	CASSLVTWAKNIQYF
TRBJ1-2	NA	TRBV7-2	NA	TGTGCCAGCACCCCAAGGGGGGCGAGCGACTATGGCTACACCTTC	CASTPRGASDYGYTF
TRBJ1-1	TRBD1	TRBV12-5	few	TGTGCTAGTGATAGCACCAAGGGGGCTACCCCTTTCACTGAAGCTTTCTTT	CASDSTKGATPFTEAFF
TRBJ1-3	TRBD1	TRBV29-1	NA	TGCAGCGTTGAAGATCAGCGACAGGGGGCCATCGGAAACACCATATATTTT	CSVEDQRQGAIGNTIYF
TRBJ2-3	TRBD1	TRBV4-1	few	TGCGCCAGCAGCCAAGCAATCCGTACAACAGGGGTAAGAGGGGAAGATACGCAGTATTTT	CASSQAIRTTGVRGEDTQYF
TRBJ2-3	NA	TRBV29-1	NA	TGCAGCGCGGACGGGGGCGGAAGCACAGATACGCAGTATTTT	CSADGGGSTDTQYF
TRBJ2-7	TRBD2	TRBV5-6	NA	TGTGCCAGCAGCTTCATGGAGCGGGAGGAGCAGTACTTC	CASSFMEREEQYF
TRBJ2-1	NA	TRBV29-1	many	TGCAGCGTTACAATCCAGGAGGGGTACAATGAGCAGTTCTTC	CSVTIQEGYNEQFF
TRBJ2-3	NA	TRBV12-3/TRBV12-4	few	TGTGCCAGCAGTTTAGCACTAGCATCAGATACGCAGTATTTT	CASSLALASDTQYF
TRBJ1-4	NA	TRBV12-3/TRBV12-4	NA	TGTGCCAGCAGTTTCCACGTTGGGGGGTTTTCTGAAAAACTGTTTTTT	CASSFHVGGFSEKLFF
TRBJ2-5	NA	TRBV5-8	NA	TGTGCCAGCAGCGTCTCTAAGTACTTC	CASSVSKYF
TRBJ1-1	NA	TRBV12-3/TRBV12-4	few	TGTGCCAGCAGCAGGACTGTTATGAACACTGAAGCTTTCTTT	CASSRTVMNTEAFF
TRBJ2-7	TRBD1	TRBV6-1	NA	TGTGCCAGCGCCCGGGGACAGAGCTACGAGCAGTACTTC	CASARGQSYEQYF
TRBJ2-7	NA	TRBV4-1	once	TGCGCCAGCAGCCAAGAGCGTAGCGGTCCTTCCTACGAGCAGTACTTC	CASSQERSGPSYEQYF
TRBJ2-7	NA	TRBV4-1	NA	TGCGCCAGCAGCCCCTCCTCACTAGCAGCCTCCTACGAGCAGTACTTC	CASSPSSLAASYEQYF
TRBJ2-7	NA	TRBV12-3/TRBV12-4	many	TGTGCCAGCAGCCACGGGAGCTACGAGCAGTACTTC	CASSHGSYEQYF
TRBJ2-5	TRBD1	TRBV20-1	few	TGCAGTGCCGGGACAGGGGAAGAGACCCAGTACTTC	CSAGTGEETQYF
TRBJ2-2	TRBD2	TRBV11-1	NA	TGTGCCAGCAGCCGGGGACTAGCGGGAGGACTAAACACCGGGGAGCTGTTTTTT	CASSRGLAGGLNTGELFF
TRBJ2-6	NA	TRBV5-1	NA	TGCGCCAGCAGCATACAAACCCCAGGGACAGGGGCCAACGTCCTGACTTTC	CASSIQTPGTGANVLTF
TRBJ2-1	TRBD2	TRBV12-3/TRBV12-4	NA	TGTGCCAGCAGACTAGCGGGTACCTACAATGAGCAGTTCTTC	CASRLAGTYNEQFF
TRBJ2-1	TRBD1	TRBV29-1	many	TGCAGCGTTGACACAGGGGACATTGAGCAGTTCTTC	CSVDTGDIEQFF
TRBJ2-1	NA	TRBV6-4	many	TGTGCCAGCGCTAACGGGGGGCCTTACAATGAGCAGTTCTTC	CASANGGPYNEQFF
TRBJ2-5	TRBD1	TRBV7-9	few	TGTGCCAGCAGCCCCCGACAGGGGTGGGCGGAAGAGACCCAGTACTTC	CASSPRQGWAEETQYF
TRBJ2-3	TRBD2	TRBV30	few	TGTGCCTGGACCGTGGGACTAGCGAGCACAGATACGCAGTATTTT	CAWTVGLASTDTQYF
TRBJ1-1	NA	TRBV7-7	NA	TGTGCCAGCAGCTTAGGTATGGACACTGAAGCTTTCTTT	CASSLGMDTEAFF
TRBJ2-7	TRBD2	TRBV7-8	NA	TGTGCCAGCAGCCCGATACGTAGCGGGAGGTCCTTCGGTTCCGAGCAGTACTTC	CASSPIRSGRSFGSEQYF
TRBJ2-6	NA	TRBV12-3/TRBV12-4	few	TGTGCCAGCAGTTCCTTGGACGGGACTGGGGCCAACGTCCTGACTTTC	CASSSLDGTGANVLTF
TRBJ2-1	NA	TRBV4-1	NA	TGCGCCAGCTCCCTCCCCAATGAGCAGTTCTTC	CASSLPNEQFF
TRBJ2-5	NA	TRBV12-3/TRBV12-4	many	TGTGCCAGCACCATGGGGGGAGAGACCCAGTACTTC	CASTMGGETQYF
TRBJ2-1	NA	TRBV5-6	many	TGTGCCAGCAGCTTGACGAACTACAATGAGCAGTTCTTC	CASSLTNYNEQFF
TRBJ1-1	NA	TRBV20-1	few	TGCAGTGCTAGTAGGCGGGAAAGAAGCACTGAAGCTTTCTTT	CSASRRERSTEAFF
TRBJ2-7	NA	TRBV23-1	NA	TGCGCCAGCAGTCGGTTCGGTTCTGGAGTGGAGGGGAACGAGCAGTACTTC	CASSRFGSGVEGNEQYF
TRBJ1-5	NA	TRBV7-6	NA	TGTGCCAGCAGCTTAGTGGGGGGGCAGCCCCAGCATTTT	CASSLVGGQPQHF
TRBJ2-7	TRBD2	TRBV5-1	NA	TGCGCCAGCAGACCAACGGGGGGCGAGCAGTACTTC	CASRPTGGEQYF
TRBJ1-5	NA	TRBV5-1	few	TGCGCCAGCAGCGCAGGGGAAGGTCAGCCCCAGCATTTT	CASSAGEGQPQHF
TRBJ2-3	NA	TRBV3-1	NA	TGTGCCAGCAGCCAATGGTTGGATACGCAGTATTTT	CASSQWLDTQYF
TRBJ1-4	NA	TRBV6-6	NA	TGTGCCAGCAGCTCGGGACTTAATGAAAAACTGTTTTTT	CASSSGLNEKLFF
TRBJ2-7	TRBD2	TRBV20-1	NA	TGCAGTGCTAGAGAAACCGGGACTAGCGATTACGAGCAGTACTTC	CSARETGTSDYEQYF
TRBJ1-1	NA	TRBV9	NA	TGTGCCAGCAGCGTGGACAGTTTGAACACTGAAGCTTTCTTT	CASSVDSLNTEAFF
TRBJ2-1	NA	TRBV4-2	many	TGTGCCAGCAGCCAAGCTAAGGCTAGCTCTAACAATGAGCAGTTCTTC	CASSQAKASSNNEQFF
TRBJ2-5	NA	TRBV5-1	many	TGCGCCAGCAGCTCGGGCGTCCAAGAGACCCAGTACTTC	CASSSGVQETQYF
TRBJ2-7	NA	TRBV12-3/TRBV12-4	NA	TGTGCCAGCAGTTTGTACGGTGACTCCTACGAGCAGTACTTC	CASSLYGDSYEQYF